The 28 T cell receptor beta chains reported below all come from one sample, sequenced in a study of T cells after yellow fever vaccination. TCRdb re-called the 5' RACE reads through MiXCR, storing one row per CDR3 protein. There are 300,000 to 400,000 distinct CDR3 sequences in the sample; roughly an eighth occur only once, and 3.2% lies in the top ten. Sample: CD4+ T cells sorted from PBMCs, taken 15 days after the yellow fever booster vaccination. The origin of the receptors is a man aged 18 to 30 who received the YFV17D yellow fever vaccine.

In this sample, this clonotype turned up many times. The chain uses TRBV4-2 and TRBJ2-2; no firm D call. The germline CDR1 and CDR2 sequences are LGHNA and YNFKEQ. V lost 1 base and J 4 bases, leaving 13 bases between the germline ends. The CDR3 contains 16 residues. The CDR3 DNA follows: TGTGCCAGCAGCCAAGCCATCGGCAGGTCCACCGGGGAGCTGTTTTTT. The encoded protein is CASSQAIGRSTGELFF.

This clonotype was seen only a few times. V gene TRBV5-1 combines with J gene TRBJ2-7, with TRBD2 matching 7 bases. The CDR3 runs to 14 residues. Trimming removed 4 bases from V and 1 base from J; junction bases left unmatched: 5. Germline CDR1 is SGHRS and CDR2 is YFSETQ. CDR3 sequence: CASSREAGSYEQYV. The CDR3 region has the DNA TGCGCCAGCAGCCGGGAGGCAGGGTCCTACGAGCAGTACGTC.

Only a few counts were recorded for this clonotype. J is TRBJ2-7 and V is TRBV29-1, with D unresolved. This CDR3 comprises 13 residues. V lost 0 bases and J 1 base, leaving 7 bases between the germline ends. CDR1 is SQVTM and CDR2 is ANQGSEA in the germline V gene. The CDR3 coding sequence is TGCAGCGTTGAAGATCCTGGATCCTACGAGCAGTACTTC. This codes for CSVEDPGSYEQYF.

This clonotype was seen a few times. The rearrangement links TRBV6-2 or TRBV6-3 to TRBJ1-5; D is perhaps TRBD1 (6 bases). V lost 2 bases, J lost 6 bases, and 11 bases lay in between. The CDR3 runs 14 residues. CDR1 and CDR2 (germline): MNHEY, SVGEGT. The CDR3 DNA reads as TGTGCCAGCAGTTACACAACAGGGATTCAGCCCCAGCATTTT. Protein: CASSYTTGIQPQHF.

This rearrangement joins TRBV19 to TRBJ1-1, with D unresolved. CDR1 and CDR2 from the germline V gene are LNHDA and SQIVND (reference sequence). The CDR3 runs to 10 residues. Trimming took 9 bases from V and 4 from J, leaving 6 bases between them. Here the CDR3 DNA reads TGTGCCAGCGGACGCACTGAAGCTTTCTTT. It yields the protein CASGRTEAFF.

The CDR3 sequence: CASSPVGSRAANYGYTF. The CDR3 DNA sequence: TGTGCCAGCAGCCCCGTTGGCTCTAGGGCGGCTAACTATGGCTACACCTTC. J is TRBJ1-2 and V is TRBV7-2; no clear D gene. The length of the CDR3 is 17 residues. Deletions cut 5 bases from V and 0 bases from J, with 19 bases between. Germline values: CDR1 SGHTA, CDR2 FQGNSA.

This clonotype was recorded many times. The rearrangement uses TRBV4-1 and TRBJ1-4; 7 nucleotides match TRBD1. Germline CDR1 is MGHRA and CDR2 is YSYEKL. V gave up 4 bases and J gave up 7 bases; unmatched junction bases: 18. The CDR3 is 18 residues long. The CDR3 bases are TGCGCCAGCAGCCGGGATAGACAGGGTATCTCACTCGGTGAAAAACTGTTTTTT. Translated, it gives CASSRDRQGISLGEKLFF.

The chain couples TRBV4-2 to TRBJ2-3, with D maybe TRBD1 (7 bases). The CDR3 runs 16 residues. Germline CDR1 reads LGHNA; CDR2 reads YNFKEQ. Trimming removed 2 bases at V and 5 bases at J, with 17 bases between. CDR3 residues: CASSQPLSGDRDTQYF. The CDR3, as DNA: TGTGCCAGCAGCCAACCTCTGTCGGGGGACAGAGATACGCAGTATTTT.

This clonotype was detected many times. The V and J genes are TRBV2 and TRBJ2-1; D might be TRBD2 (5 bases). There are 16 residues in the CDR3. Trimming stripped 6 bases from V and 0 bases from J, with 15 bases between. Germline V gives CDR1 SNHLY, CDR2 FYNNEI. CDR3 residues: CASSRPPGSSYNEQFF. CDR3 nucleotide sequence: TGTGCCAGCAGCCGCCCGCCGGGGAGCTCCTACAATGAGCAGTTCTTC.

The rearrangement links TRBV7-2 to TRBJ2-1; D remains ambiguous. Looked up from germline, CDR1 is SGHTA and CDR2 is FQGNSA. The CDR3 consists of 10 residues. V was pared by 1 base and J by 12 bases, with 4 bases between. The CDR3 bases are TGTGCCAGCAGCTTAGGGCCGCAGTTCTTC. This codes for CASSLGPQFF.

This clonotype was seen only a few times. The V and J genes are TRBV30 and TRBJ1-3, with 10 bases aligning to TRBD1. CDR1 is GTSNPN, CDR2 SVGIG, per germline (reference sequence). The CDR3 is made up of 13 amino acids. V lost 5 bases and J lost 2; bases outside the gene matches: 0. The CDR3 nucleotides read TGTGCCTGGGGGACAGGGGCTGGAAACACCATATATTTT. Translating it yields CAWGTGAGNTIYF.

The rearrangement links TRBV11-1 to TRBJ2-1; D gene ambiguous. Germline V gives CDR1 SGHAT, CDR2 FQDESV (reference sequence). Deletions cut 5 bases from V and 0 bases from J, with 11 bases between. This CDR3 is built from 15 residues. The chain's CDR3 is CASSADPRSYNEQFF. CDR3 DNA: TGTGCCAGCAGCGCGGACCCGCGCTCCTACAATGAGCAGTTCTTC.

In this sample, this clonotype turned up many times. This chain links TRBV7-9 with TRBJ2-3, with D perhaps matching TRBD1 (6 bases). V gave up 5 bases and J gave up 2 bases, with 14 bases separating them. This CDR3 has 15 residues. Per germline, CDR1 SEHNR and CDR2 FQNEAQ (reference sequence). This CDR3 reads CASSRKGGNTDTQYF. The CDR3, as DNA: TGTGCCAGCAGCCGTAAAGGGGGAAACACAGATACGCAGTATTTT.

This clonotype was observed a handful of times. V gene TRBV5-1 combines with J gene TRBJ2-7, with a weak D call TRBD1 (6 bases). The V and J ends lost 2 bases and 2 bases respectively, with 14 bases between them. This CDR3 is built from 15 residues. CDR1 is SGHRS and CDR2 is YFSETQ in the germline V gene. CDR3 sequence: CASSLGFGDTYEQYF. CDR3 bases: TGCGCCAGCAGCTTAGGGTTTGGGGACACCTACGAGCAGTACTTC.

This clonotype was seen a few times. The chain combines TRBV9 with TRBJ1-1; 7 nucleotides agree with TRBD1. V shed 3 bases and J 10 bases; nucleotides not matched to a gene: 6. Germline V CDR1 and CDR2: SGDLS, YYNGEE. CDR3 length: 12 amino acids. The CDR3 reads CASSGRGRIAFF. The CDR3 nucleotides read TGTGCCAGCAGCGGAAGGGGGCGGATAGCTTTCTTT.

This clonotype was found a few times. This CDR3 reads CASSPVVAGGPNNEQFF. The DNA for the CDR3 is TGCGCCAGCAGCCCTGTTGTGGCGGGGGGGCCAAACAATGAGCAGTTCTTC. The chain couples TRBV5-1 to TRBJ2-1, with 9 bases fitting TRBD2. This CDR3 spans 17 amino acids. V shed 4 bases and J 5 bases; nucleotides not matched to a gene: 13. Germline assignment: CDR1 SGHRS and CDR2 YFSETQ.

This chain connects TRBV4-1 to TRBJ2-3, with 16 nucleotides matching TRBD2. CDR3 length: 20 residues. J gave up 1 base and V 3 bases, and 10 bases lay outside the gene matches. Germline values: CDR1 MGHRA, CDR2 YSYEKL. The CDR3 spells CASSQPGLAGGPFGTDTQYF. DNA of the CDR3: TGCGCCAGCAGCCAGCCGGGACTAGCGGGGGGGCCGTTTGGCACAGATACGCAGTATTTT.

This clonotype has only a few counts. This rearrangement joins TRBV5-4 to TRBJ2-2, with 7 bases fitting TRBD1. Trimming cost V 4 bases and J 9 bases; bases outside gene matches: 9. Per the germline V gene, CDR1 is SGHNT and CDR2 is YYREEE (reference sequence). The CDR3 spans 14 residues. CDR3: CASSLRDSHRELFF. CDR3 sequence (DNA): TGTGCCAGCAGCCTCCGGGACAGCCACCGGGAGCTGTTTTTT. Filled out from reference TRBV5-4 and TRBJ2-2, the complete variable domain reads ETGVTQSPTHLIKTRGQQVTLRCSSQSGHNTVSWYQQALGQGPQFIFQYYREEENGRGNFPPRFSGLQFPNYSSELNVNALELDDSALYLCASSLRDSHRELFFGEGSRLTVL.

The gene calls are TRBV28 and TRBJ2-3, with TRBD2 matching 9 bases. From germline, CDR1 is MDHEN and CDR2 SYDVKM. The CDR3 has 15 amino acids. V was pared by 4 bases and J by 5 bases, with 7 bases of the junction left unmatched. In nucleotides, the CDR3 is TGTGCCAGCAGTTCGGCGGGGGGGCAGGGAGATACGCAGTATTTT. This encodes CASSSAGGQGDTQYF.

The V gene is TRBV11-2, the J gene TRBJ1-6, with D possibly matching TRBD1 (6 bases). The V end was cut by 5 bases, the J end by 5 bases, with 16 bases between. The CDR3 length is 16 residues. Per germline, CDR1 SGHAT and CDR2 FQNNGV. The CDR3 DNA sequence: TGTGCCAGCAGCCTTCACGGGGGGCTGGATAATTCACCCCTCCACTTT. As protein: CASSLHGGLDNSPLHF.

The CDR3 loop is CATSDSRTGSNQPQHF. DNA of the CDR3: TGTGCCACCAGTGATAGCCGGACAGGGAGCAATCAGCCCCAGCATTTT. The chain uses TRBV24-1 and TRBJ1-5; 8 nucleotides agree with TRBD1. With 3 bases clipped from V and 1 base from J, the junction kept 4 bases outside the gene matches. The germline gives CDR1 KGHDR, CDR2 SFDVKD. The CDR3 spans 16 residues.

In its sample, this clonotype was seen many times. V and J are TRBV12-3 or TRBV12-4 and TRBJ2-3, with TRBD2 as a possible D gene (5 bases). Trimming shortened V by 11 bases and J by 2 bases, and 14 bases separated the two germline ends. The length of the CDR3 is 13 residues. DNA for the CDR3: TGTGCCTCCCGAGGGCTCCCCACAGATACGCAGTATTTT. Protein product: CASRGLPTDTQYF.

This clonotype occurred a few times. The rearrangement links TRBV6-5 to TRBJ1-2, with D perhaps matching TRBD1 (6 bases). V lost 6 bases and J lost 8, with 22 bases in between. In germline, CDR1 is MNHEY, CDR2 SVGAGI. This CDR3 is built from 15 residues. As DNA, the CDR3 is TGTGCCAGCAGCCGGAACAGGGCCACTATGGGGGGCTACACCTTC. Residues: CASSRNRATMGGYTF.

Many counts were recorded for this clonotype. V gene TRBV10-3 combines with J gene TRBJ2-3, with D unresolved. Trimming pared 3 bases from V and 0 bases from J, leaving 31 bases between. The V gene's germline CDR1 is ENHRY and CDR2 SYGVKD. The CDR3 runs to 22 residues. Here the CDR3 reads CAISDNRGSTLLGDVSTDTQYF. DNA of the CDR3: TGTGCCATCAGTGATAACAGAGGAAGTACTTTGCTTGGTGACGTGAGCACAGATACGCAGTATTTT.

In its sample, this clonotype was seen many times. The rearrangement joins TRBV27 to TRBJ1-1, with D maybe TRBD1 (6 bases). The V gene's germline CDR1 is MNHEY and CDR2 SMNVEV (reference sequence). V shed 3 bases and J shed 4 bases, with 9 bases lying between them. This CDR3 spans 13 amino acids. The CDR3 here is CASSFQGSTEAFF. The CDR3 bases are TGTGCCAGCAGTTTTCAGGGGAGCACTGAAGCTTTCTTT.

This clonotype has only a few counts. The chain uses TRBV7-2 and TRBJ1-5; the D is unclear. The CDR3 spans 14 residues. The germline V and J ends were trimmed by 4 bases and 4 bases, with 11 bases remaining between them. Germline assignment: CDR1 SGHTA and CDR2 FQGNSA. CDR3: CASSSQPANQPQHF. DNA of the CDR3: TGTGCCAGCAGCTCACAGCCCGCAAATCAGCCCCAGCATTTT.

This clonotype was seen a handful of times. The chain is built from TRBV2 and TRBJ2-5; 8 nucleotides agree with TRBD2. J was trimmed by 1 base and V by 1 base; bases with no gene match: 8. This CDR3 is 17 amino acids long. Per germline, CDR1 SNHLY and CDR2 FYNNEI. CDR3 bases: TGTGCCAGCAGTGAAGGCGGGTCTAGCGGGTTCCAAGAGACCCAGTACTTC. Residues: CASSEGGSSGFQETQYF.

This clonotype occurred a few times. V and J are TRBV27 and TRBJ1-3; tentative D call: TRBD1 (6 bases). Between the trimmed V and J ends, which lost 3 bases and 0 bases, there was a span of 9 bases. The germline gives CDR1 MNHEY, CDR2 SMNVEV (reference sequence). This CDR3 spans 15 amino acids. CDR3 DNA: TGTGCCAGCAGTTTTACAGGGAACTCTGGAAACACCATATATTTT. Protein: CASSFTGNSGNTIYF.